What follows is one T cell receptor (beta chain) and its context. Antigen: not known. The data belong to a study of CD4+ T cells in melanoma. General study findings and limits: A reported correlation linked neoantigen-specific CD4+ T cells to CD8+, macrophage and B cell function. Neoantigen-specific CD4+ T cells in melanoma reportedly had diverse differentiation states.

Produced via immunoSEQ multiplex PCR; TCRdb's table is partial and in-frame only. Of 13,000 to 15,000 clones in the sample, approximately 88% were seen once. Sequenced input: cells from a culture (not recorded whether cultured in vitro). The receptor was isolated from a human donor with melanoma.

This chain's CDR3 is CASKPDRGASEQYF. The CDR3 nucleotides are TGCGCCAGCAAACCGGACAGGGGTGCTAGCGAGCAGTACTTC. The J gene is TRBJ2-7, the V gene TRBV5-1; 9 positions match TRBD1. This CDR3 has 14 residues. Germline loops: CDR1 SGHRS, CDR2 YFSETQ. V was pared by 6 bases and J by 6 bases, with 10 bases of the junction left unmatched.